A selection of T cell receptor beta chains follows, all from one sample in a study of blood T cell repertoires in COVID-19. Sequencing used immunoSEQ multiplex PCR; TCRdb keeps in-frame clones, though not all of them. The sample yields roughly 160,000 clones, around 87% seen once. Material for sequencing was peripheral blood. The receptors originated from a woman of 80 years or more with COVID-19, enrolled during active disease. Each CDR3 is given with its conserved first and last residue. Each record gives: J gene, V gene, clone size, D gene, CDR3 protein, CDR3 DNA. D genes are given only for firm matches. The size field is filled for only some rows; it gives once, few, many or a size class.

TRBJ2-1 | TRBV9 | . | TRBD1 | CASSDWDRGREQFF | TGTGCCAGCAGCGACTGGGACAGGGGTCGGGAGCAGTTCTTC
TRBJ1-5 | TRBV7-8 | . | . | CASSPPGGRNQPQHF | TGTGCCAGCAGCCCGCCCGGGGGTCGCAATCAGCCCCAGCATTTT
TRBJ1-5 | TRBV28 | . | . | CASRKQGMGNQPQHF | TGTGCCAGCAGAAAACAGGGAATGGGCAATCAGCCCCAGCATTTT
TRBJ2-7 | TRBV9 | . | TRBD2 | CASSVGTSGPYEQYF | TGTGCCAGCAGCGTGGGGACTAGCGGGCCCTACGAGCAGTACTTC
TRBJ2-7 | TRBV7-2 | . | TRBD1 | CASSLDRSSYEQYF | TGTGCCAGCAGCCTGGACAGGAGCTCCTACGAGCAGTACTTC
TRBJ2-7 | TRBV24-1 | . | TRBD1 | CATSETPGTGHYEQYF | TGTGCCACCAGTGAGACCCCCGGGACAGGTCACTACGAGCAGTACTTC
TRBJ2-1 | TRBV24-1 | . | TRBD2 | CATSDGEGLAVYNEQFF | TGTGCCACCAGTGATGGTGAGGGACTAGCTGTCTACAATGAGCAGTTCTTC
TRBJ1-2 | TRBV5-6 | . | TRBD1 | CASSSGTGGYGYTF | TGTGCCAGCAGCTCCGGGACAGGGGGTTATGGCTACACCTTC
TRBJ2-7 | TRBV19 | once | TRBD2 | CASSRLADYEQYF | TGTGCCAGTAGTAGGCTAGCGGACTACGAGCAGTACTTC
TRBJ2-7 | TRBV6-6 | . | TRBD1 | CASSYSGQGRYEQYF | TGTGCCAGCAGTTATTCCGGACAGGGGAGGTACGAGCAGTACTTC
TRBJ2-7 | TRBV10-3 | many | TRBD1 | CAISVLPGQGAVGAAYEQYF | TGTGCCATCAGTGTTCTTCCCGGACAGGGGGCCGTGGGGGCCGCCTACGAGCAGTACTTC
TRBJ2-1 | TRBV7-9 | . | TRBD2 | CASSAQGILREVSYNEQFF | TGTGCCAGCAGCGCCCAGGGTATTCTGCGGGAGGTCTCCTACAATGAGCAGTTCTTC
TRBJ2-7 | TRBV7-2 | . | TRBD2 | CASREGVLDEQYF | TGTGCCAGCCGGGAGGGCGTCTTGGACGAGCAGTACTTC
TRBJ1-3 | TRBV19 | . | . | CASSIGRTRASSGNTIYF | TGTGCCAGTAGTATAGGTCGGACAAGGGCCTCCTCTGGAAACACCATATATTTT
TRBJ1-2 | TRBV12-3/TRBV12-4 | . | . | CASSYTGNYGYTF | TGTGCCAGCAGTTATACAGGGAACTATGGCTACACCTTC
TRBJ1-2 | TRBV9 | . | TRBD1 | CASSVGGQAIYGYTF | TGTGCCAGCAGCGTAGGGGGACAGGCGATCTATGGCTACACCTTC
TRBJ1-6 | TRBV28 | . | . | CASSPALGENSPLHF | TGTGCCAGCAGTCCTGCCCTCGGAGAGAATTCACCCCTCCACTTT
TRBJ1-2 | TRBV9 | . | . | CASSVDSLARYGYTF | TGTGCCAGCAGCGTAGACAGTCTGGCGAGATATGGCTACACCTTC
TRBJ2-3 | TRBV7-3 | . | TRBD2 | CASSTGLAGTDTQYF | TGTGCCAGCAGCACCGGACTAGCGGGTACAGATACGCAGTATTTT
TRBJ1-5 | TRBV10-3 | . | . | CAISQQGPQPQHF | TGTGCCATCAGCCAACAGGGCCCTCAGCCCCAGCATTTT
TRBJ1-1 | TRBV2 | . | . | CASSPRGTEAFF | TGTGCCAGCAGTCCCCGGGGGACTGAAGCTTTCTTT
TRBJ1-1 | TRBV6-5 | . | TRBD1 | CASSSSRGRNTEAFF | TGTGCCAGCAGTTCCAGCAGGGGGCGGAACACTGAAGCTTTCTTT
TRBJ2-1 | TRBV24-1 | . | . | CATSDAGMSEQFF | TGTGCCACCAGTGATGCAGGGATGTCTGAGCAGTTCTTC
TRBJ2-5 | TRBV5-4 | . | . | CASTISADPGETQYF | TGTGCCAGCACCATCTCAGCAGATCCGGGAGAGACCCAGTACTTC
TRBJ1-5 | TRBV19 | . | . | CASSPRHRQSGNQPQHF | TGTGCCAGTAGTCCGAGACACCGACAGTCGGGCAATCAGCCCCAGCATTTT
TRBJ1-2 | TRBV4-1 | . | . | CASSQEGGNNYGYTF | TGCGCCAGCAGCCAAGAGGGGGGAAACAACTATGGCTACACCTTC
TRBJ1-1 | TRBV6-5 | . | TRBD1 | CASNRPGQGTEAFF | TGTGCCAGCAATCGCCCGGGACAGGGAACTGAAGCTTTCTTT
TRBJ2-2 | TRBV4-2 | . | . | CASSQGTIGGELFF | TGTGCCAGCAGCCAAGGGACAATTGGGGGGGAGCTGTTTTTT
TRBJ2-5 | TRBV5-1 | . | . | CASSLSLGQQETQYF | TGCGCCAGCAGCTTGTCTCTTGGGCAGCAAGAGACCCAGTACTTC
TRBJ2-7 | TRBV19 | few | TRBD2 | CASAPAGVSYEQYF | TGTGCCTCCGCCCCCGCGGGGGTCTCCTACGAGCAGTACTTC
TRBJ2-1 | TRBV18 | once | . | CASSRNGVGSYNEQFF | TGTGCCAGCTCACGCAACGGGGTTGGTTCCTACAATGAGCAGTTCTTC
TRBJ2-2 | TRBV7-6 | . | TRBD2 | CASSLGLAGAGELFF | TGTGCCAGCAGCTTAGGGCTAGCGGGAGCCGGGGAGCTGTTTTTT
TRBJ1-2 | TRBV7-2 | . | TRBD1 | CASSIGTANYGYTF | TGTGCCAGCAGCATTGGGACAGCGAACTATGGCTACACCTTC
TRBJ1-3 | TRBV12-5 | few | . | CASGLALTSSGNTIYF | TGTGCTAGTGGTTTGGCGTTGACAAGCTCTGGAAACACCATATATTTT
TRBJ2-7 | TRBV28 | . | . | CASVDYSSYEQYF | TGTGCCAGCGTGGACTACAGCTCCTACGAGCAGTACTTC